The rows below give T cell receptor beta chains drawn from one sample of a study of brain T cells in children with intractable seizures. The method was immunoSEQ multiplex PCR; TCRdb's version includes in-frame clones alone and lacks a portion of them. The sample carries around 44,000 clones, around 90% recorded once. Specimen: peripheral blood, collected at surgery. The receptors were gathered from a girl aged 2-10 years with tuberous sclerosis and intractable seizures. The CDR3 runs from the conserved cysteine through the conserved F or W. The order of the fields is V gene, clone size, J gene, D gene, CDR3 protein, CDR3 DNA. A D gene is named only where the DNA matches it firmly. Clone size is given for some rows only: seen once, a few or many times, or a class if the clone is expanded.

TRBV24-1	once	TRBJ2-1	TRBD1	CATSDPGQGANNEQFF	TGTGCCACCAGTGACCCCGGACAGGGGGCTAATAATGAGCAGTTCTTC
TRBV15	NA	TRBJ2-5	NA	CATSTGGKETQYF	TGTGCCACCAGCACCGGGGGAAAAGAGACCCAGTACTTC
TRBV6-5	NA	TRBJ2-7	TRBD1	CASSTGTGGAYEQYF	TGTGCCAGCAGTACAGGGACAGGGGGAGCCTACGAGCAGTACTTC
TRBV6-5	NA	TRBJ1-1	NA	CASSPSRMNTEAFF	TGTGCCAGCAGCCCCTCCCGGATGAACACTGAAGCTTTCTTT
TRBV24-1	once	TRBJ2-5	TRBD2	CATSDPGTSGLRETQYF	TGTGCCACCAGTGACCCCGGGACTAGCGGATTGAGAGAGACCCAGTACTTC
TRBV6-1	once	TRBJ2-3	NA	CASSEMLGRDTDTQYF	TGTGCCAGCAGTGAAATGTTGGGCAGGGACACAGATACGCAGTATTTT
TRBV6-5	NA	TRBJ1-1	NA	CASSFEMGTEAFF	TGTGCCAGCAGCTTCGAGATGGGTACTGAAGCTTTCTTT
TRBV7-3	NA	TRBJ2-3	NA	CASSLRGLGTDTQYF	TGTGCCAGCAGCTTGCGTGGGTTAGGTACAGATACGCAGTATTTT
TRBV19	NA	TRBJ1-6	TRBD1	CATGTANSPLHF	TGTGCCACCGGGACAGCTAATTCACCCCTCCACTTT
TRBV10-3	NA	TRBJ1-5	NA	CAITKPRGSNQPQHF	TGTGCCATCACTAAACCTCGTGGAAGCAATCAGCCCCAGCATTTT
TRBV28	once	TRBJ1-5	TRBD1	CASSRPGQSNQPQHF	TGTGCCAGCAGTCGACCGGGACAGAGCAATCAGCCCCAGCATTTT
TRBV19	NA	TRBJ2-4	NA	CASSIAGVLLSAKNIQYF	TGTGCCAGTAGTATAGCAGGGGTACTTTTGTCTGCCAAAAACATTCAGTACTTC
TRBV5-1	NA	TRBJ2-5	TRBD2	CASSYSGGAFVETQYF	TGCGCCAGCAGCTATAGCGGGGGGGCCTTTGTGGAGACCCAGTACTTC
TRBV3-1/TRBV3-2	NA	TRBJ1-3	NA	CASSQGNTIYF	TGTGCCAGCAGCCAGGGAAACACCATATATTTT
TRBV2	NA	TRBJ2-2	TRBD1	CASRRDRGGTGELFF	TGTGCCAGCAGGAGGGACAGGGGGGGAACCGGGGAGCTGTTTTTT
TRBV7-3	NA	TRBJ2-1	NA	CASSLTRREQTKNNEQFF	TGTGCCAGCAGCTTAACCCGCCGAGAACAAACCAAGAACAATGAGCAGTTCTTC
TRBV5-6	NA	TRBJ1-1	NA	CASSSGVNTEAFF	TGTGCCAGCAGCTCAGGGGTGAACACTGAAGCTTTCTTT
TRBV18	NA	TRBJ1-2	NA	CASSPPTSYGYTF	TGTGCCAGCTCACCACCGACGAGTTATGGCTACACCTTC
TRBV21-1	once	TRBJ1-5	NA	CASSKVRGVGNQPQHF	TGTGCCAGCAGCAAAGTGCGCGGGGTGGGCAATCAGCCCCAGCATTTT
TRBV7-2	NA	TRBJ1-1	NA	CASSLGGTLNTEAFF	TGTGCCAGCAGCTTAGGCGGGACATTAAACACTGAAGCTTTCTTT